This note documents a single T cell receptor (beta chain) sequence. The data were taken from a study of CD8+ T cells in alopecia areata. Extraction and reverse transcription of RNA yielded cDNA as the sequencing template. Data came from immunoSEQ multiplex PCR; TCRdb stores just in-frame clones and leaves some out. The sample lists approximately 98,000 clones; around 55% were seen once. CDR3 size: 16 residues. Germline values: CDR1 SEHNR, CDR2 FQNEAQ (reference sequence). The V and J ends lost 4 bases and 1 base, in that order; junction bases with no gene match: 7. The sequence came from a human donor in good health. Sample: CD8+ T cells sorted from blood. The chain employs TRBV7-9 and TRBJ2-3; TRBD2 matches at 8 bases. DNA of the CDR3: TGTGCCAGCAGCTCAATAAGGCGGGGGGGCACAGATACGCAGTATTTT. This encodes CASSSIRRGGTDTQYF.